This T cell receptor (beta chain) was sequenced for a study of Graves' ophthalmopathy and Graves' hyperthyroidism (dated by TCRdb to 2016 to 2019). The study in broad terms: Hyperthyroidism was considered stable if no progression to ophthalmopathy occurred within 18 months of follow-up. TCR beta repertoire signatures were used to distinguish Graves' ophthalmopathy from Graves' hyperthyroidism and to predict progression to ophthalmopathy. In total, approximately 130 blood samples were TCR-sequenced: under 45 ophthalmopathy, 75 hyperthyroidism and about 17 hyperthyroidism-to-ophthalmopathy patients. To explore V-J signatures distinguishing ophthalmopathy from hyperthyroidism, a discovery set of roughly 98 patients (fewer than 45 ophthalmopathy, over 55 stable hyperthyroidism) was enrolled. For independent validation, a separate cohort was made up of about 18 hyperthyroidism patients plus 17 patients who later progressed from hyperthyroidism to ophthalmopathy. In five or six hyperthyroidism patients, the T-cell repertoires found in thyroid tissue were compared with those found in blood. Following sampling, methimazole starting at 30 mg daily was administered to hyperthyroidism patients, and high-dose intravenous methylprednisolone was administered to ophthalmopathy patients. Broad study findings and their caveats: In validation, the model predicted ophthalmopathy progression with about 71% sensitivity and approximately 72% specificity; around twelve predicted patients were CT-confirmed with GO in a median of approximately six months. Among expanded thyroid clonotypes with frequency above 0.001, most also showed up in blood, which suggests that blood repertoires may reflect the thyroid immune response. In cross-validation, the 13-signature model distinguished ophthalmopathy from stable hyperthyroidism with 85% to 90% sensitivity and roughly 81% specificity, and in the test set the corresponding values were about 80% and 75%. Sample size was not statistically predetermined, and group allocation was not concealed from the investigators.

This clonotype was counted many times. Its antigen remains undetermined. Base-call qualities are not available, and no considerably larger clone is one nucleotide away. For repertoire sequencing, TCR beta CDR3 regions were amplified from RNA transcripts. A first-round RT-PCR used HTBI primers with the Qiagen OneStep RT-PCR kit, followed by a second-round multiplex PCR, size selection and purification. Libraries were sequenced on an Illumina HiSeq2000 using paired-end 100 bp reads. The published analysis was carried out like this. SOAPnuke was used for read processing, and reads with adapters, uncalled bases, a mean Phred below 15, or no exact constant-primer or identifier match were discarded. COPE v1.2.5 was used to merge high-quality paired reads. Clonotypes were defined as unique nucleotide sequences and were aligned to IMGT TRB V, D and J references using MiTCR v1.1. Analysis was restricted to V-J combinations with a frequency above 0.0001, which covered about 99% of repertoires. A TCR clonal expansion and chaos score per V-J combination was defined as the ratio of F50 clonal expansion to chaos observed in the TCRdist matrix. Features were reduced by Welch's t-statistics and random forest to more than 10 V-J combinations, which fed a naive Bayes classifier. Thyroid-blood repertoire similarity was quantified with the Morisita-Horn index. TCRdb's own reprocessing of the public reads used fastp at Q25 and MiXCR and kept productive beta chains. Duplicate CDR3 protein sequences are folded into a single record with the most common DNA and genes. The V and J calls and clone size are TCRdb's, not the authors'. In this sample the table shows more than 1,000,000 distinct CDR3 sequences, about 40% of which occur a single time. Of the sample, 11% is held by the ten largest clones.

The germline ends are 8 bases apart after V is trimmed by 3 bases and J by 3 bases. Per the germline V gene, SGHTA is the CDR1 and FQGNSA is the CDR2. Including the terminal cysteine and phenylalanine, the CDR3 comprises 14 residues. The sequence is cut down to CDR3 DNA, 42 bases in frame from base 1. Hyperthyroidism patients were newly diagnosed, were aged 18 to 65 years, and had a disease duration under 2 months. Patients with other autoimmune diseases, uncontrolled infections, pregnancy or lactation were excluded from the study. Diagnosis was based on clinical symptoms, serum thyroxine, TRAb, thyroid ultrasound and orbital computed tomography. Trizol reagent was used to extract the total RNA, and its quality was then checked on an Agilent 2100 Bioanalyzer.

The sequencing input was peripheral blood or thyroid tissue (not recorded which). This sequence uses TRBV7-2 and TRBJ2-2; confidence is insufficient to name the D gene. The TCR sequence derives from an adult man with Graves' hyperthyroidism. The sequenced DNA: TGTGCCAGCAGCTTGATTGCGGACACCGGGGAGCTGTTTTTT. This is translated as CASSLIADTGELFF.